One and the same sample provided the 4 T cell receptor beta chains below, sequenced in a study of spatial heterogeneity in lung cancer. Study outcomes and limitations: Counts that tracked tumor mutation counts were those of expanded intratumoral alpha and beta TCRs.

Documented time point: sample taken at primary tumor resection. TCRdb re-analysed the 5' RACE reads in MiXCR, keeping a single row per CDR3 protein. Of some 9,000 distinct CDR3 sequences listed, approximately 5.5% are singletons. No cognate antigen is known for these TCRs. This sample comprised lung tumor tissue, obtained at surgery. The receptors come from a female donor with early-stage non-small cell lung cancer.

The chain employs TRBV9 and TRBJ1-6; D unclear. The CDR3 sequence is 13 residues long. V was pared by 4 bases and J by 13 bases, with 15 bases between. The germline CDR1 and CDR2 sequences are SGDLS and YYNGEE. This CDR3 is CASSPLDPGPLHF. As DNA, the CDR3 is TGTGCCAGCAGCCCCCTGGATCCTGGGCCCCTCCACTTT. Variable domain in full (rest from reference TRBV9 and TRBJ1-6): DSGVTQTPKHLITATGQRVTLRCSPRSGDLSVYWYQQSLDQGLQFLIQYYNGEERAKGNILERFSAQQFPDLHSELNLSSLELGDSALYFCASSPLDPGPLHFGNGTRLTVT.

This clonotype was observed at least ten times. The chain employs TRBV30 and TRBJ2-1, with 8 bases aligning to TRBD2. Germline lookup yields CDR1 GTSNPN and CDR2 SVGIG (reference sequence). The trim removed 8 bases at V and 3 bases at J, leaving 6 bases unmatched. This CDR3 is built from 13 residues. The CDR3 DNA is TGTGCCGGGACCGGGACTAGCTACAATGAGCAGTTCTTC. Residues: CAGTGTSYNEQFF. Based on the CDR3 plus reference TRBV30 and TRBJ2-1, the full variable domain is SQTIHQWPATLVQPVGSPLSLECTVEGTSNPNLYWYRQAAGRGLQLLFYSVGIGQISSEVPQNLSASRPQDRQFILSSKKLLLSDSGFYLCAGTGTSYNEQFFGPGTRLTVL.

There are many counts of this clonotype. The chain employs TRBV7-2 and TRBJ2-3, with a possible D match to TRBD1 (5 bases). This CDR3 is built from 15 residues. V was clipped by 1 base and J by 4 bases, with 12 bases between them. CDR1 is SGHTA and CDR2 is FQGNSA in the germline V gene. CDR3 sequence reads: CASSLGGGRADTQYF. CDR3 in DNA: TGTGCCAGCAGCTTAGGGGGCGGCAGGGCAGATACGCAGTATTTT.

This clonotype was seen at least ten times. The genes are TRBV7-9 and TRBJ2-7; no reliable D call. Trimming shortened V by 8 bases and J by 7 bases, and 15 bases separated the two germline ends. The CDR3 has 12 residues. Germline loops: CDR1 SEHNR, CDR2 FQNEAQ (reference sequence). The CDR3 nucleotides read TGTGCCAGCGATTCCTGCCGGATGGAGCAGTACTTC. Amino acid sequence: CASDSCRMEQYF.